The next 32 T cell receptor beta chains were all read from a single sample in a study of CD8 T cells in Susac syndrome (dated by TCRdb to the late 2010s). The library came from the immunoSEQ multiplex PCR assay. RNA was extracted using the RNeasy kit, and roughly 0.5 to 1 ug of the RNA was reverse transcribed with random hexamers. TCRdb took the public reads, trimmed them with fastp at Q25, ran MiXCR for clone calling and kept in-frame beta chains. Each CDR3 protein gets just one entry, which takes the most common genes and DNA from the rows behind it. The sample records around 170,000 distinct CDR3 sequences, about 95% of which are singletons. The biggest ten clones account for 0.16% of the sample. Sequenced sample: CD8+ T cells from PBMCs. All receptors come from a human donor with Susac syndrome.

The genes are TRBV27 and TRBJ2-2; D is undetermined. Trimming pared 9 bases from V and 3 bases from J, leaving 8 bases between. CDR3 length equals 12 residues. Germline V gene data show CDR1 as MNHEY and CDR2 as SMNVEV (reference sequence). The CDR3 region is CASREYTGELFF. The CDR3 DNA is TGTGCCAGTAGAGAATACACCGGGGAGCTGTTTTTT.

This chain links TRBV6-4 with TRBJ1-1; no reliable D call. This CDR3 is built from 13 residues. V lost 3 bases and J 1 base, leaving 6 bases between the germline ends. Germline lookup yields CDR1 MRHNA and CDR2 SNTAGT. CDR3 DNA: TGTGCCAGCAGTGAGGCAGGGAACACTGAAGCTTTCTTT. The encoded protein is CASSEAGNTEAFF.

V gene TRBV11-1 combines with J gene TRBJ2-7; either TRBD1 or TRBD2 may supply D (5 bases each). Germline values: CDR1 SGHAT, CDR2 FQDESV (reference sequence). V was cut by 0 bases and J by 6 bases, with 9 bases left in between. The CDR3 contains 13 residues. In DNA form, the CDR3 reads TGTGCCAGCAGCTTAGCGCCGGGGCGCGAGCAGTACTTC. It specifies CASSLAPGREQYF.

The chain uses TRBV30 and TRBJ1-3; D is ambiguous. Trimming cost V 0 bases and J 0 bases, with 6 bases left between them. CDR1 GTSNPN and CDR2 SVGIG come from the germline V gene (reference sequence). This CDR3 spans 14 amino acids. CDR3 loop: CAWSVPSSGNTIYF. Here the CDR3 DNA reads TGTGCCTGGAGTGTACCGAGCTCTGGAAACACCATATATTTT. The entire variable domain, with the rest obtained from reference TRBV30 and TRBJ1-3, is as follows: SQTIHQWPATLVQPVGSPLSLECTVEGTSNPNLYWYRQAAGRGLQLLFYSVGIGQISSEVPQNLSASRPQDRQFILSSKKLLLSDSGFYLCAWSVPSSGNTIYFGEGSWLTVV.

This chain connects TRBV6-6 to TRBJ2-5; 8 bases are a match to TRBD1. The CDR3 is 15 residues long. Germline CDR1 MNHNY, CDR2 SVGAGI (reference sequence). V lost 2 bases to trimming and J lost 2 bases; unmatched junction nucleotides: 4. The CDR3 reads CASSYIGQGQETQYF. In DNA form, the CDR3 reads TGTGCCAGCAGTTACATAGGACAGGGACAAGAGACCCAGTACTTC.

J is TRBJ2-3 and V is TRBV20-1; D is perhaps TRBD2 (7 bases). Germline lookup yields CDR1 DFQATT and CDR2 SNEGSKA (reference sequence). The germline V and J ends were trimmed by 6 bases and 2 bases, with 21 bases remaining between them. CDR3 size: 16 residues. CDR3 in DNA: TGCAGTGCCAGACTCTTTGCGGGGGCCATCACAGATACGCAGTATTTT. Translated: CSARLFAGAITDTQYF.

V and J are TRBV18 and TRBJ2-7; 10 nucleotides align to TRBD2. CDR3 length: 16 residues. J gave up 3 bases and V 3 bases, and 8 bases lay outside the gene matches. Germline V gene data show CDR1 as KGHSH and CDR2 as LQKENI. In DNA form, the CDR3 reads TGTGCCAGCTCACCTACCGGGACTAGCGCTAACTACGAGCAGTACTTC. It yields the protein CASSPTGTSANYEQYF.

The chain has TRBV2 and TRBJ2-2; no clear D. The CDR3 runs to 14 residues. Trimming shortened V by 8 bases and J by 5 bases, and 15 bases separated the two germline ends. Germline CDR1 is SNHLY and CDR2 is FYNNEI. This CDR3 reads CASGAIEVTGELFF. In DNA, the CDR3 is TGTGCCAGCGGAGCGATCGAGGTGACCGGGGAGCTGTTTTTT.

The V gene is TRBV15, the J gene TRBJ2-5; 7 bases agree with TRBD1. The V and J ends lost 3 bases and 0 bases, in that order; junction bases with no gene match: 4. Per the germline V gene, CDR1 is LNHNV and CDR2 is YYDKDF (reference sequence). The CDR3 covers 15 residues. CDR3 DNA: TGTGCCACCAGCAGCGACAGGGATTACCAAGAGACCCAGTACTTC. This gives the protein CATSSDRDYQETQYF.

The rearrangement joins TRBV3-1 to TRBJ2-1; 8 bases map to TRBD2. Germline V CDR1 and CDR2: LGHDT, YNNKEL (reference sequence). V shed 0 bases, J shed 6 bases, and the junction held 4 bases outside the gene matches. The CDR3 covers 15 residues. CDR3: CASSQELAEINEQFF. The CDR3 bases are TGTGCCAGCAGCCAAGAACTAGCGGAAATCAATGAGCAGTTCTTC.

This chain uses TRBV20-1 with TRBJ1-1; the D is unclear. Per germline, CDR1 DFQATT and CDR2 SNEGSKA (reference sequence). The CDR3 loop spans 11 amino acids. Trimming shortened V by 7 bases and J by 1 base, and 7 bases separated the two germline ends. This chain's CDR3 is CSGSGNTEAFF. In DNA, the CDR3 is TGCAGTGGTAGCGGGAACACTGAAGCTTTCTTT.

The rearrangement links TRBV5-1 to TRBJ2-3; unclear D gene. This CDR3 has 14 residues. Germline-derived CDR1 and CDR2 are SGHRS and YFSETQ. Trimming left V 3 bases short and J 7 bases short, with 15 bases between. CDR3 region: CASSYTKLSHTQYF. CDR3 nucleotides: TGCGCCAGCAGCTACACAAAACTTTCCCATACGCAGTATTTT.

The chain employs TRBV7-9 and TRBJ2-1; weak D call: TRBD1 (6 bases). V was trimmed by 2 bases and J by 7 bases, leaving 15 bases between them. Germline CDR1 SEHNR, CDR2 FQNEAQ (reference sequence). The CDR3 length is 15 residues. The CDR3 DNA reads as TGTGCCAGCAGCTTAAGCGTGGGGGCCACGAATGAGCAGTTCTTC. This codes for CASSLSVGATNEQFF.

The rearrangement links TRBV19 to TRBJ2-2, with D maybe TRBD1 (5 bases). The CDR3 runs 14 residues. From germline, CDR1 is LNHDA and CDR2 SQIVND (reference sequence). The germline V and J ends were trimmed by 4 bases and 7 bases, with 13 bases remaining between them. CDR3 DNA sequence: TGTGCCAGTAGTAAAGGACACCCAGGCGGGGAGCTGTTTTTT. As protein: CASSKGHPGGELFF.

This rearrangement joins TRBV19 to TRBJ2-7; 9 bases align to TRBD2. The V gene's germline CDR1 is LNHDA and CDR2 SQIVND (reference sequence). This CDR3 region has 15 residues. Trimming at V came to 3 bases and at J to 5 bases, leaving 8 bases not matched to a gene. The CDR3 protein is CASSIRLAGTHEQYF. In DNA form, the CDR3 reads TGTGCCAGTAGTATTCGTCTAGCGGGGACCCACGAGCAGTACTTC.

This rearrangement joins TRBV5-6 to TRBJ1-1, with 9 bases aligning to TRBD1. After removal of 3 bases from V and 1 base from J, the junction contained 7 bases not matched to a gene. The germline CDR1 and CDR2 sequences are SGHDT and YYEEEE. This CDR3 has 16 amino acids. The CDR3 is CASSSQGAGSNTEAFF. Written as DNA, the CDR3 is TGTGCCAGCAGCTCACAGGGGGCGGGTTCGAACACTGAAGCTTTCTTT.

The rearrangement links TRBV11-2 to TRBJ2-4; maybe TRBD2 (6 bases). Germline-derived CDR1 and CDR2 are SGHAT and FQNNGV. CDR3 length: 17 residues. Trimming pared 0 bases from V and 0 bases from J, leaving 12 bases between. The chain's CDR3 is CASSLDAGILAKNIQYF. The CDR3 bases are TGTGCCAGCAGCTTAGATGCGGGAATCCTAGCCAAAAACATTCAGTACTTC.

This rearrangement joins TRBV6-5 to TRBJ2-3, with D perhaps TRBD1 (6 bases). The germline V gene has CDR1 MNHEY and CDR2 SVGAGI. The CDR3 extends over 17 amino acids. The germline V and J ends were trimmed by 5 bases and 1 base, with 19 bases remaining between them. CDR3 protein: CASSTPSRGSGTDTQYF. The CDR3 bases are TGTGCCAGCAGTACTCCCTCTAGGGGGTCCGGCACAGATACGCAGTATTTT.

This sequence joins TRBV29-1 and TRBJ2-7; 8 bases match TRBD1. This CDR3 has 13 residues. Germline V lookup: CDR1 SQVTM, CDR2 ANQGSEA. V lost 3 bases to trimming and J lost 3 bases; unmatched junction nucleotides: 4. The CDR3 protein is CSVDTGQDYEQYF. The DNA of the CDR3 is TGCAGCGTTGATACGGGACAGGACTACGAGCAGTACTTC.

The chain links TRBV7-3 to TRBJ2-7; D ambiguous. There are 14 residues in the CDR3. Germline values: CDR1 SGHTA, CDR2 FQGTGA. Between the trimmed V and J ends, which lost 2 bases and 2 bases, there was a span of 10 bases. DNA of the CDR3: TGTGCCAGCAGCTTAGGAGACTGGGCCTACGAGCAGTACTTC. Residues: CASSLGDWAYEQYF.

V is TRBV4-1 and J is TRBJ2-7; 13 bases fit TRBD2. J gave up 6 bases and V 4 bases, and 6 bases lay outside the gene matches. Germline values: CDR1 MGHRA, CDR2 YSYEKL. The CDR3 is 15 amino acids. The chain's CDR3 is CASSPWTSGRVEQYF. The CDR3 DNA is TGCGCCAGCAGCCCCTGGACTAGCGGGAGAGTCGAGCAGTACTTC.

This sequence joins TRBV5-6 and TRBJ1-1; D ambiguous. This CDR3 comprises 13 residues. V shed 4 bases and J shed 0 bases, with 7 bases lying between them. Germline CDR1 SGHDT, CDR2 YYEEEE. CDR3 sequence reads: CASSVTVNTEAFF. The CDR3 DNA sequence: TGTGCCAGCAGCGTGACGGTGAACACTGAAGCTTTCTTT. The whole variable domain, filled in from reference TRBV5-6 and TRBJ1-1, reads DAGVTQSPTHLIKTRGQQVTLRCSPKSGHDTVSWYQQALGQGPQFIFQYYEEEERQRGNFPDRFSGHQFPNYSSELNVNALLLGDSALYLCASSVTVNTEAFFGQGTRLTVV.

The chain uses TRBV9 and TRBJ1-2; TRBD1 matches 9 bases. The germline V gene encodes CDR1 SGDLS and CDR2 YYNGEE. The V and J ends lost 2 bases and 3 bases, in that order; junction bases with no gene match: 5. The CDR3 loop spans 15 amino acids. The DNA for the CDR3 is TGTGCCAGCAGCGTTGGACAGGGGATTGACTATGGCTACACCTTC. Translation: CASSVGQGIDYGYTF.

The gene calls are TRBV27 and TRBJ1-1; D unresolved. This CDR3 has 13 residues. CDR1 and CDR2 from the germline V gene are MNHEY and SMNVEV (reference sequence). V was cut by 1 base and J by 7 bases, with 10 bases left in between. The CDR3 DNA is TGTGCCAGCAGTTTATTAGTCAGTGGTGAAGCTTTCTTT. It encodes CASSLLVSGEAFF.

CDR3 protein: CASSLPTGAGVNEQFF. CDR3 DNA: TGTGCCAGCAGCTTACCGACCGGGGCGGGAGTTAATGAGCAGTTCTTC. The rearrangement joins TRBV7-8 to TRBJ2-1; the match to TRBD2 covers 7 bases. V trimming: 2 bases; J trimming: 7 bases; junction bases outside the gene matches: 11. Per the germline V gene, CDR1 is SGHVS and CDR2 is FQNEAQ. This CDR3 is 16 amino acids long.

The V call is TRBV29-1, the J call TRBJ1-1, with a possible D match to TRBD1 (5 bases). The V and J ends lost 8 bases and 2 bases respectively, with 12 bases between them. Germline CDR1 reads SQVTM; CDR2 reads ANQGSEA. The CDR3 has 12 residues. This CDR3 is CSMGRSNTEAFF. DNA for the CDR3: TGCAGCATGGGACGGAGCAACACTGAAGCTTTCTTT. Full variable domain (outside the CDR3, taken from reference TRBV29-1 and TRBJ1-1): SAVISQKPSRDICQRGTSLTIQCQVDSQVTMMFWYRQQPGQSLTLIATANQGSEATYESGFVIDKFPISRPNLTFSTLTVSNMSPEDSSIYLCSMGRSNTEAFFGQGTRLTVV.

The chain employs TRBV2 and TRBJ1-2, with 12 bases fitting TRBD1. The germline V gene has CDR1 SNHLY and CDR2 FYNNEI. The CDR3 totals 14 residues. V gave up 6 bases and J gave up 8 bases; unmatched junction bases: 7. Written as DNA, the CDR3 is TGTGCCAGCAGGAAGGGACAGGGGGCAAAGGGCTACACCTTC. This gives the protein CASRKGQGAKGYTF. Full variable domain (missing parts from reference TRBV2 and TRBJ1-2): EPEVTQTPSHQVTQMGQEVILRCVPISNHLYFYWYRQILGQKVEFLVSFYNNEISEKSEIFDDQFSVERPDGSNFTLKIRSTKLEDSAMYFCASRKGQGAKGYTFGSGTRLTVV.

V gene TRBV6-6 combines with J gene TRBJ1-5, with a tentative D call TRBD1 (6 bases). CDR1 is MNHNY and CDR2 is SVGAGI in the germline V gene (reference sequence). The V end was cut by 10 bases, the J end by 0 bases, with 10 bases between. The CDR3 runs to 13 residues. CDR3 in amino acids: CATRGLSNQPQHF. The CDR3 region has the DNA TGTGCCACCCGGGGGCTTAGCAATCAGCCCCAGCATTTT.

The rearrangement joins TRBV30 to TRBJ1-4; D remains unclear. The V end was cut by 5 bases, the J end by 5 bases, with 9 bases between. Germline lookup yields CDR1 GTSNPN and CDR2 SVGIG (reference sequence). The length of the CDR3 is 12 residues. CDR3 sequence reads: CAWAPLNEKLFF. The CDR3 DNA follows: TGTGCCTGGGCCCCCCTCAATGAAAAACTGTTTTTT.

The chain couples TRBV6-5 to TRBJ2-5; D possibly corresponds to TRBD2 (5 bases). The CDR3 length is 13 residues. CDR1 and CDR2 from the germline V gene are MNHEY and SVGAGI. V was shortened by 8 bases and J by 2 bases, with 12 bases between the two germline ends. CDR3 sequence: CASRGLYQETQYF. CDR3 in DNA: TGTGCCAGCCGCGGGCTATATCAAGAGACCCAGTACTTC.

The J gene is TRBJ1-4, the V gene TRBV4-1, with D uncertain. Germline CDR1 MGHRA, CDR2 YSYEKL. The CDR3 length is 16 residues. With 3 bases removed from V and 6 bases from J, the gap between germline ends came to 17 bases. The CDR3 sequence is CASSHGGGREDEKLFF. The CDR3 bases are TGCGCCAGCAGCCACGGTGGAGGGAGGGAAGATGAAAAACTGTTTTTT.

The CDR3 loop is CAWSVISTSYEQYF. The CDR3 DNA follows: TGTGCCTGGAGTGTAATCAGTACCTCCTACGAGCAGTACTTC. This chain uses TRBV30 with TRBJ2-7; D unresolved. Between the trimmed V and J ends, which lost 0 bases and 0 bases, there was a span of 9 bases. The CDR3 spans 14 residues. The germline V gene encodes CDR1 GTSNPN and CDR2 SVGIG (reference sequence). Variable domain in full (rest from reference TRBV30 and TRBJ2-7): SQTIHQWPATLVQPVGSPLSLECTVEGTSNPNLYWYRQAAGRGLQLLFYSVGIGQISSEVPQNLSASRPQDRQFILSSKKLLLSDSGFYLCAWSVISTSYEQYFGPGTRLTVT.